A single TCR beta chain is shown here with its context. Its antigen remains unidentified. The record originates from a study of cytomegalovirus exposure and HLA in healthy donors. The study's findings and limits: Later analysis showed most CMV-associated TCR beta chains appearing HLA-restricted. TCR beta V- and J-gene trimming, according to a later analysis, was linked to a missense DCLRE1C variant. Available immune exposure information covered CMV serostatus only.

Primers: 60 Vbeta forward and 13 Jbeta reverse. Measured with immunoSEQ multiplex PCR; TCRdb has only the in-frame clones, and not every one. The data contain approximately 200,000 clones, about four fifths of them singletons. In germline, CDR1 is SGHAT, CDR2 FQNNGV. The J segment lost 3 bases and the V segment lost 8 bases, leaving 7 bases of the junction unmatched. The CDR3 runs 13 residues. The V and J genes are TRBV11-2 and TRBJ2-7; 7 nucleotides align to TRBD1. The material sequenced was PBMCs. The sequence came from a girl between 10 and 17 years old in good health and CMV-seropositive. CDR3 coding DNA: TGTGCCAGCTCCGGCAGGGGGTTCTACGAGCAGTACTTC. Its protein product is CASSGRGFYEQYF.